Reported below is one T cell receptor (beta chain). Its antigen remains unknown. This sample is drawn from a study of T cell responses to AZD1222 COVID-19 vaccine. About the study: Investigators merged groups given second doses at roughly 4 or roughly 12 weeks.

Assay: immunoSEQ multiplex PCR; the TCRdb copy retains only in-frame clones and omits some. The sample lists approximately 80,000 clones, about nine tenths occurring once. Findings of the study overall: None of the repertoires were sampled until the peak T cell response had passed.

The sequence came from an adult in good health. This material consisted of peripheral blood, taken on day 0 of AZD1222 vaccination.

The CDR3 bases are TGCAGCGTAAAAGGACAAGTTAACACTGAAGCTTTCTTT. This codes for CSVKGQVNTEAFF. The chain uses TRBV29-1 and TRBJ1-1, with a weak D call TRBD1 (5 bases). The V and J ends lost 6 bases and 2 bases respectively, with 13 bases between them. CDR1 and CDR2 from the germline V gene are SQVTM and ANQGSEA. CDR3 length: 13 amino acids.